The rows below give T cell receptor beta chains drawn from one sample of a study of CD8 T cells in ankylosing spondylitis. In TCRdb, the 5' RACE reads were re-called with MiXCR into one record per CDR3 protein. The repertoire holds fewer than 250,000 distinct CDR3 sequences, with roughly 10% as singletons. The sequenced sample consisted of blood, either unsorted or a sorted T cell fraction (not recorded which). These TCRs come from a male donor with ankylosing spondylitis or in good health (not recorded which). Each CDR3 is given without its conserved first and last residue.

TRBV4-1,ASSRALVEEQY
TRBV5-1,ASSLRMASFDLYEQY
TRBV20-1,SARDRLAGAAEQF
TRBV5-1,ASSLGPDNEQF
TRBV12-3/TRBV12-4,ASSPGTRLGETQY
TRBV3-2,ATSQRGTGRSSSGNTIY
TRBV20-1,SARKGLAGFEETQY
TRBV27,ASKLSGEQF
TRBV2,TSTETIFSRRDEQF
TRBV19,ASMGRGVNYNEQF
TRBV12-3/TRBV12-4,ASSLDRTGTDTQY
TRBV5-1,ASSGRGTSLGEQY
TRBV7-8,ASSLRRNTDTQY
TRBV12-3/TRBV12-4,ASSFRTVTNTGELF
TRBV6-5,ASSYSVSGVGTEAF
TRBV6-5,ASSYSIAANEQF
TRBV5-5,ASSFSREESQY
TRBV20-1,SASRGYTQY
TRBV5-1,ASVSSPGLGKYDEQF
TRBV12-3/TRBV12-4,ASSGPDYEQY
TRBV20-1,SASQTGGNTDTQY
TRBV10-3,AIRAGGNKGEAF
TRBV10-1,ASSDHRRTQY
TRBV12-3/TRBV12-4,ASSGTGASNYGYT
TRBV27,ASRPGGTGANVLT
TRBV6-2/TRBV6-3,ASSYASGDYYMEQF
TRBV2,ASSGGTSGEQY
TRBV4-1,ASSHLAGGETQY
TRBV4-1,ASSQTGGAPFYNEQF
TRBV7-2,ASSLIGVYGYT
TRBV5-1,ASSSVPDGRISKD
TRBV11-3,ASSYAGPNGNTIY
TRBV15,ATSRDPDLAGTNEQF
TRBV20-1,SARGGQDNSPLH
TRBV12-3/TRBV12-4,ASRPPGMNYGYT
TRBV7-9,ASSHGTSGYQETQY